Listed here are 9 T cell receptor beta chains from one sample, sequenced in a study of T cells in localized non-small cell lung cancer. The method was immunoSEQ multiplex PCR; TCRdb's version includes in-frame clones alone and lacks a portion of them. Of roughly 2,500 clones detected, 20% to 25% appear once; the ten largest clones hold over 15%. Sequenced here: normal lung tissue next to the tumor, sampled before any cancer treatment. The receptors were sampled from a female donor with stage II lung adenocarcinoma.

By proportion, this clone is medium-sized. V and J are TRBV6-8 and TRBJ1-1; no firm D call. Germline-derived CDR1 and CDR2 are MNHGY and SAAAGT. This CDR3 is 14 amino acids long. With 5 bases removed from V and 1 base from J, the gap between germline ends came to 11 bases. CDR3 bases: TGTGCCAGCAGTCCCAGTTTAGGGAACACTGAAGCTTTCTTT. Its protein product is CASSPSLGNTEAFF.

This clone is labeled medium-sized. This chain uses TRBV6-7 with TRBJ1-1, with TRBD1 matching over 9 bases. TRBV6-7 is filed as an ORF, its function uncertain. V shed 10 bases and J 4 bases; nucleotides not matched to a gene: 1. The CDR3 is made up of 11 amino acids. The CDR3 sequence is CATGQGTEAFF. CDR3 nucleotide sequence: TGTGCCACGGGACAGGGCACTGAAGCTTTCTTT.

This clone was recorded a few times. V and J are TRBV7-1 and TRBJ1-1, with D unresolved. TRBV7-1 is recorded as an ORF, its role being uncertain. V was trimmed by 5 bases and J by 1 base, leaving 8 bases between them. The CDR3 runs 13 residues. The CDR3 coding sequence is TGTGCCAGCAGCGCCCCGGGGAACACTGAAGCTTTCTTT. This gives the protein CASSAPGNTEAFF.

The chain couples TRBV7-2 to TRBJ1-1, with a tentative D call TRBD1 (5 bases). CDR1 is SGHTA, CDR2 FQGNSA, per germline. The CDR3 is made up of 13 amino acids. V was cut by 5 bases and J by 3 bases, with 10 bases left in between. The CDR3 nucleotides read TGTGCCAGCAGCCCGACAGAGTACACTGAAGCTTTCTTT. Protein product: CASSPTEYTEAFF.

Here the CDR3 reads CASSLSRIGGGRNQPQHF. Here the CDR3 DNA reads TGTGCCAGCAGTTTATCTCGTATTGGGGGCGGGAGAAATCAGCCCCAGCATTTT. This chain uses TRBV28 with TRBJ1-5, with a tentative D call TRBD1 (6 bases). CDR3 length: 18 amino acids. V lost 1 base, J lost 4 bases, and 20 bases lay in between. Germline CDR1 and CDR2: MDHEN and SYDVKM.

The V call is TRBV11-3, the J call TRBJ1-2; the D gene is possibly TRBD1 (5 bases). This CDR3 comprises 14 residues. V was clipped by 5 bases and J by 1 base, with 11 bases between them. From germline, CDR1 is SGHNT and CDR2 YENEEA. The DNA of the CDR3 is TGTGCCAGCAGCCCGGGACTCTTTAACTATGGCTACACCTTC. Its protein product is CASSPGLFNYGYTF.

The genes are TRBV10-2 and TRBJ2-1; 11 bases match TRBD1. The CDR3 is 15 residues long. Germline V lookup: CDR1 WSHSY, CDR2 SAAADI. CDR3 bases: TGCGCAAGTCAACCCCGGGACAGGGGGGTAGGTGAGCAGTTCTTC. Protein product: CASQPRDRGVGEQFF.

The chain links TRBV5-1 to TRBJ2-1, with TRBD1 matching 7 bases. J was trimmed by 0 bases and V by 3 bases; bases with no gene match: 6. The CDR3 consists of 16 residues. Germline CDR1 is SGHRS and CDR2 is YFSETQ. The CDR3 protein is CASSWTGSSSYNEQFF. In DNA, the CDR3 is TGCGCCAGCAGCTGGACAGGATCAAGCTCCTACAATGAGCAGTTCTTC.

The chain combines TRBV29-1 with TRBJ2-1, with 11 positions matching TRBD2. CDR3 size: 14 residues. V gave up 5 bases and J gave up 6 bases; unmatched junction bases: 6. Germline CDR1 is SQVTM and CDR2 is ANQGSEA. For the CDR3, the DNA is TGCAGCGTTTCCATAGCGGGGGGGCCCAATGAGCAGTTCTTC. Translation: CSVSIAGGPNEQFF.